The entry below gives a single T cell receptor (beta chain) sequence along with its context. Sequencing used immunoSEQ multiplex PCR; TCRdb keeps in-frame clones, though not all of them. The sample holds 300,000 to 400,000 clones, 70% to 90% seen once. This entry comes from a study of Ad26.COV2.S vaccination and SARS-CoV-2 variants. The CDR3 is made up of 14 amino acids. Germline V gene lookup returns CDR1 MNHEY and CDR2 SVGAGI. Deletions cut 6 bases from V and 5 bases from J, with 16 bases between. Treatment in this sample: over 15 received Ad26.COV2.S at low or high dose, single or two shots; 5 received placebo; per-sample allocation not given. After the first vaccine or placebo injection, samples were drawn on day 63.

The clonotype originates from a person aged 18-65 years who received the Ad26.COV2.S COVID-19 vaccine or a placebo. This chain joins TRBV6-5 and TRBJ1-1; TRBD1 might be the D (5 bases). The sequencing here drew on peripheral blood, taken in a trial of Ad26.COV2.S vaccine versus placebo. This CDR3 is CASRRDRGGTEAFF. CDR3 bases: TGTGCCAGCAGAAGGGACCGGGGAGGAACTGAAGCTTTCTTT.